This entry is about one T cell receptor (beta chain). Its antigen is not known. The data stem from a study of cytotoxic CD8 clonotypes in ibrutinib-treated CLL. Findings and caveats of the study: Samples were collected at differing times from sustained-remission and progressing patients.

The V and J ends lost 4 bases and 3 bases, in that order; junction bases with no gene match: 11. The CDR3 extends over 16 amino acids. Germline lookup yields CDR1 GTSNPN and CDR2 SVGIG (reference sequence). Assay used: immunoSEQ multiplex PCR; TCRdb lists only in-frame clones, some missing. In the table there are some 200,000 clones, around 72% of which are singletons. The chain employs TRBV30 and TRBJ1-2, with TRBD1 identical over 10 bases. The TCR was taken from a human donor with chronic lymphocytic leukemia. The specimen was PBMCs, collected after 24 months of ibrutinib treatment. CDR3 sequence (DNA): TGTGCCTGGATCGGCGGACAGGGGGTTGAGGACTATGGCTACACCTTC. Its translation is CAWIGGQGVEDYGYTF.